The 6 T cell receptor beta chains below come from one sample, sequenced in a study of blood T cell repertoires in COVID-19. The repertoire was sequenced with immunoSEQ multiplex PCR; TCRdb's copy has only in-frame clones and lacks some. The profile shows around 300,000 clones, roughly 85% of them singletons. What was sequenced was peripheral blood. The receptors were gathered from a human donor in a cohort sampled during active COVID-19.

The chain recombines TRBV19 with TRBJ1-2, with D hard to call. This CDR3 region has 14 residues. The germline V gene has CDR1 LNHDA and CDR2 SQIVND (reference sequence). Trimming took off 2 bases at V and 4 bases at J, with 11 bases between the two ends. The CDR3 spells CASSIYRPGYGYTF. As DNA, the CDR3 is TGTGCCAGTAGTATATACCGACCAGGCTATGGCTACACCTTC. Full variable domain (remainder filled in from reference TRBV19 and TRBJ1-2): DGGITQSPKYLFRKEGQNVTLSCEQNLNHDAMYWYRQDPGQGLRLIYYSQIVNDFQKGDIAEGYSVSREKKESFPLTVTSAQKNPTAFYLCASSIYRPGYGYTFGSGTRLTVV.

The chain links TRBV5-1 to TRBJ1-1; no clear D gene. The germline gives CDR1 SGHRS, CDR2 YFSETQ. Deletions cut 0 bases from V and 1 base from J, with 10 bases between. The CDR3 is 15 residues long. CDR3 DNA sequence: TGCGCCAGCAGCTTGGCCTCAAGAGAGAACACTGAAGCTTTCTTT. The encoded protein is CASSLASRENTEAFF.

This clone has a handful of counts. The V and J genes are TRBV6-5 and TRBJ1-5; maybe TRBD1 (6 bases). V lost 6 bases, J lost 0 bases, and 6 bases lay in between. Germline V CDR1 and CDR2: MNHEY, SVGAGI. This CDR3 contains 13 residues. The CDR3 sequence: CASRDSSNQPQHF. The CDR3 DNA reads as TGTGCCAGCAGGGACAGTAGCAATCAGCCCCAGCATTTT.

The V and J genes are TRBV2 and TRBJ2-3, with 8 bases matching TRBD1. This CDR3 spans 15 amino acids. Germline lookup yields CDR1 SNHLY and CDR2 FYNNEI. J gave up 2 bases and V 7 bases, and 8 bases lay outside the gene matches. CDR3 bases: TGTGCCAGCAACGGGGACAGGAGATACACAGATACGCAGTATTTT. It is translated as CASNGDRRYTDTQYF.

The chain carries TRBV5-8 and TRBJ2-1, with TRBD2 identical over 8 bases. The length of the CDR3 is 12 residues. Germline values: CDR1 SGHTS, CDR2 YDEGEE. The junction had 3 bases not matched to a gene; V was cut back by 7 bases and J by 6 bases. The CDR3 protein is CASYRGGNEQFF. CDR3 bases: TGTGCCAGCTATCGGGGGGGCAATGAGCAGTTCTTC.

The chain couples TRBV7-8 to TRBJ1-1; no definite D call. Germline lookup yields CDR1 SGHVS and CDR2 FQNEAQ. Trimming pared 2 bases from V and 1 base from J, leaving 8 bases between. The CDR3 covers 14 residues. The DNA of the CDR3 is TGTGCCAGCAGCTTATCAGGTGGGAACACTGAAGCTTTCTTT. It is translated as CASSLSGGNTEAFF.